The 9 T cell receptor beta chains given below trace back to one sample, sequenced in a study of blood T cell repertoires in COVID-19 (TCRdb year 2020). Library preparation was by the immunoSEQ multiplex PCR assay. The immuneACCESS repertoire file appears here via TCRdb, limited to in-frame rearrangements. These files lack a portion of the clones; in checked studies, under half of the deficit traces to unresolved V genes, and the cause of the others is not known. For this sample there are more than 350,000 clones; 85% to 90% appear just once. The top ten clones comprise roughly a tenth of the sample. The sequencing input was PBMCs or T cells enriched from blood (not recorded which). These receptors all come from a woman in her fifties or sixties who had recovered from COVID-19.

This clone occurred many times. This chain links TRBV19 with TRBJ1-2; no reliable D call. Trimming shortened V by 3 bases and J by 8 bases, and 16 bases separated the two germline ends. The CDR3 totals 14 residues. Germline CDR1 reads LNHDA; CDR2 reads SQIVND (reference sequence). CDR3 DNA sequence: TGTGCCAGTAGTATTAAAGACTCCTATGGGGGCTACACCTTC. This translates into CASSIKDSYGGYTF.

This clone was seen once. This sequence joins TRBV2 and TRBJ2-1; D remains unclear. Germline CDR1 reads SNHLY; CDR2 reads FYNNEI. The V gene lost 7 bases and the J gene lost 8 bases, with 12 bases spanning the gap. The CDR3 sequence is 12 residues long. The CDR3 coding sequence is TGTGCCAGCAATGACATCCAGTATGAGCAGTTCTTC. Protein: CASNDIQYEQFF.

The chain employs TRBV10-1 and TRBJ2-7, with D perhaps matching TRBD2 (6 bases). Germline V gene data show CDR1 as WNHNN and CDR2 as SYGVQD (reference sequence). The V end lost 8 bases, the J end lost 5 bases, and 16 bases lay between the germline ends. The CDR3 extends over 13 amino acids. The CDR3 bases are TGCGCCAGCTGTCAAGAGCGGGTACACGAGCAGTACTTC. Its translation: CASCQERVHEQYF.

A note on this clone: Germline and junction disagree at one end, which may indicate a read error. The genes are TRBV29-1 and TRBJ1-5, with TRBD1 matching over 7 bases. The CDR3 is 12 residues long. Germline V gives CDR1 SQVTM, CDR2 ANQGSEA. The CDR3 DNA reads as TGCAGCGTTAAAGACAGGGATCAGCCCCAGCATTTT. This translates into CSVKDRDQPQHF.

The CDR3 bases are TGCAGCGTTAAGGCACAGGGTGTCGGCACTGAAGCTTTCTTT. Its protein product is CSVKAQGVGTEAFF. This chain links TRBV29-1 with TRBJ1-1, with a possible D match to TRBD1 (6 bases). This CDR3 region has 14 residues. Trimming pared 5 bases from V and 4 bases from J, leaving 17 bases between. Germline-derived CDR1 and CDR2 are SQVTM and ANQGSEA.

V is TRBV2 and J is TRBJ1-6; 8 bases align to TRBD1. CDR1 SNHLY and CDR2 FYNNEI come from the germline V gene. Trimming removed 7 bases from V and 9 bases from J; junction bases left unmatched: 8. The CDR3 spans 14 residues. The CDR3 DNA reads as TGTGCCAGCATTCAGGGGGCGCGAGGTTCACCCCTCCACTTT. Encoded protein: CASIQGARGSPLHF.

V usage is TRBV29-1 and J usage is TRBJ2-6, with D unresolved. Germline V CDR1 and CDR2: SQVTM, ANQGSEA. V lost 2 bases to trimming and J lost 1 base, with 12 bases between them. The CDR3 runs to 16 residues. The CDR3 sequence is CSVEPGPASGANVLTF. CDR3 in DNA: TGCAGCGTTGAACCGGGTCCGGCTTCTGGGGCCAACGTCCTGACTTTC.

The chain couples TRBV30 to TRBJ2-7, with D possibly matching TRBD1 (5 bases). The length of the CDR3 is 13 residues. V gave up 5 bases and J gave up 4 bases, with 15 bases separating them. Germline CDR1 GTSNPN, CDR2 SVGIG (reference sequence). CDR3 sequence (DNA): TGTGCCTGGTCGCAGGGTCTGTCGTACGAGCAGTACTTC. It yields the protein CAWSQGLSYEQYF.

V usage is TRBV28 and J usage is TRBJ2-3, with 7 bases lining up with TRBD2. Germline V gene data show CDR1 as MDHEN and CDR2 as SYDVKM. The CDR3 contains 13 residues. V shed 6 bases, J shed 5 bases, and the junction held 5 bases outside the gene matches. The CDR3 coding sequence is TGTGCCAGCAGATCGGGGGGAGGAGATACGCAGTATTTT. Its translation is CASRSGGGDTQYF.